The next 5 T cell receptor beta chains were all read from a single sample in a study of T-cell memory formation after mild COVID-19. One entry per CDR3 protein, called by TCRdb with MiXCR from the 5' RACE reads. The sample contains roughly 310,000 distinct CDR3 sequences, 15% to 20% of which appear only once. The source material was PBMCs or a T cell subset sorted from them (not recorded which). Source of these receptors: a man in his late teens or twenties who had mild COVID-19 (a few samples of this study predate the infection). Cell type and time point are not known.

The DNA for the CDR3 is TGTGCCAGCAGCCCTAGCGGTGATACCTACGAGCAGTACGTC. Translation gives CASSPSGDTYEQYV. The chain has TRBV6-5 and TRBJ2-7, with 7 nucleotides matching TRBD2. The junction had 7 bases not matched to a gene; V was cut back by 6 bases and J by 2 bases. CDR1 is MNHEY, CDR2 SVGAGI, per germline. CDR3 length equals 14 residues.

This clonotype has only a few counts. V is TRBV4-1 and J is TRBJ2-5; D remains ambiguous. CDR3 length equals 16 residues. V was shortened by 1 base and J by 1 base, with 13 bases between the two germline ends. Germline CDR1 and CDR2: MGHRA and YSYEKL. Here the CDR3 DNA reads TGCGCCAGCAGCCAAGGAATTTCAGTGTTCCAAGAGACCCAGTACTTC. This codes for CASSQGISVFQETQYF.

This clonotype was detected only a few times. The genes are TRBV9 and TRBJ2-1; D possibly corresponds to TRBD2 (6 bases). Germline CDR1 SGDLS, CDR2 YYNGEE. Between the trimmed V and J ends, which lost 0 bases and 1 base, there was a span of 8 bases. This CDR3 is 15 amino acids long. CDR3 sequence (DNA): TGTGCCAGCAGCGTAGCGGGGAGGTCCTACAATGAGCAGTTCTTC. Its protein product is CASSVAGRSYNEQFF.

CDR3 nucleotides: TGTGCCAGCAGCTTACCCTCACCTGCCGGGGAGCTGTTTTTT. The encoded protein is CASSLPSPAGELFF. This chain joins TRBV7-4 and TRBJ2-2; no reliable D call. This CDR3 contains 14 residues. The V gene's germline CDR1 is SGHVT and CDR2 SQSDAQ. Trimming removed 2 bases at V and 6 bases at J, with 10 bases between.

There are a few counts of this clonotype. The V call is TRBV19, the J call TRBJ1-1, with 7 bases that match TRBD1. Germline loops: CDR1 LNHDA, CDR2 SQIVND (reference sequence). This CDR3 spans 17 amino acids. The ends lost 3 bases at V and 1 base at J; junction bases unmatched: 11. The CDR3 bases are TGTGCCAGTAGTATTGGCCAGGGGGGCCCTTGGAACACTGAAGCTTTCTTT. Protein: CASSIGQGGPWNTEAFF.